The present entry profiles one T cell receptor beta chain with its context. Its antigen is unidentified. The identical CDR3 is also encoded by other nucleotide sequences in the sample. This sample is part of a study of cytomegalovirus exposure and HLA in healthy donors. Regarding the study as a whole: Further analysis, carried out later, found HLA-associated TCR beta chains more clonally expanded than equally common other chains.

The PCR contained 60 Vbeta and 13 Jbeta primers. The repertoire was sequenced with immunoSEQ multiplex PCR; TCRdb's copy has only in-frame clones and lacks some. The sample consists of 180,000 or so clones, 80% of them appearing once. Germline CDR1 is SGHTA and CDR2 is FQGNSA. The CDR3 contains 16 residues. V lost 5 bases, J lost 5 bases, and 7 bases stayed unmatched. This sequence was found in a woman aged 45-65 years in good health and CMV-seropositive. The sequenced material came from PBMCs. The chain carries TRBV7-2 and TRBJ2-5; 14 positions agree with TRBD2. For the CDR3, the DNA is TGTGCCAGCAGCCCCAGACTAGCGGGGGGGTCTGAGACCCAGTACTTC. Its translation is CASSPRLAGGSETQYF.